Presented here are 3 T cell receptor beta chains from one specimen sequenced in a study of cytomegalovirus exposure and HLA in healthy donors. Primers: 60 Vbeta forward and 13 Jbeta reverse. Generated by immunoSEQ multiplex PCR, the TCRdb table keeps only in-frame clones and is missing some. The table includes under 200,000 clones, roughly four fifths detected once. The sequencing input was PBMCs. The source of these receptors is a woman between 18 and 29 years old in good health and CMV-seronegative.

V and J are TRBV20-1 and TRBJ2-3; D may be TRBD2 (5 bases). The CDR3 consists of 10 residues. Trimming removed 6 bases at V and 10 bases at J, with 11 bases between. CDR1 and CDR2 (germline): DFQATT, SNEGSKA (reference sequence). For the CDR3, the DNA is TGCAGTGCCGAGCGAGGGCCGCAGTATTTT. Protein product: CSAERGPQYF.

V and J are TRBV25-1 and TRBJ1-1, with 9 bases fitting TRBD1. CDR1 is MGHDK and CDR2 is SYGVNS in the germline V gene. The length of the CDR3 is 15 residues. V shed 5 bases, J shed 4 bases, and the junction held 8 bases outside the gene matches. In DNA form, the CDR3 reads TGTGCCAGCAGTACGTCCGGGACAGGGATCACTGAAGCTTTCTTT. Translating it yields CASSTSGTGITEAFF.

This chain connects TRBV13 to TRBJ1-1; 8 nucleotides agree with TRBD1. Germline lookup yields CDR1 PRHDT and CDR2 FYEKMQ (reference sequence). Trimming at V came to 2 bases and at J to 4 bases, leaving 9 bases not matched to a gene. The CDR3 length is 16 residues. The CDR3 DNA reads as TGTGCCAGCAGCTTATTAGTTGGACAGGGAGGCACTGAAGCTTTCTTT. Residues: CASSLLVGQGGTEAFF.